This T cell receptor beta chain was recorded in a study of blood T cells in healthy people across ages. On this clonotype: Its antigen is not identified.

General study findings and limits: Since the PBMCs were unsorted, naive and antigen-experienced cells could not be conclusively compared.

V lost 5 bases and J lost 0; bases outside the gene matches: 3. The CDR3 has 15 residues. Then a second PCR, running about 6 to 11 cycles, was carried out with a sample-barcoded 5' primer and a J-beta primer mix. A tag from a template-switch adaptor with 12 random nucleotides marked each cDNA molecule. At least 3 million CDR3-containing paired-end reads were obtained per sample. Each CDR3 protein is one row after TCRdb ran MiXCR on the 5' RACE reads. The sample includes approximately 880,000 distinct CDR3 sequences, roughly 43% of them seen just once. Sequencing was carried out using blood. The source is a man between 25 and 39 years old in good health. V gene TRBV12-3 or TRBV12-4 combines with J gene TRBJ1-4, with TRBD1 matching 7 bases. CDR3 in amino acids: CASSIGQATNEKLFF. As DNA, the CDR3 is TGTGCCAGCAGTATAGGACAGGCAACTAATGAAAAACTGTTTTTT.